The 16 T cell receptor beta chains reported below all come from one sample, sequenced in a study of shared clonotypes between healthy human individuals. TCRdb's copy holds only in-frame clones and misses some; the assay was immunoSEQ multiplex PCR. The repertoire holds about 2.3 million clones, around 92% seen once, with 0.3% to 0.45% in the top ten. Sequenced material: naive CD4+ T cells from PBMCs. As for subset: CD45RA+ positively selected. Source of these receptors: a man between 18 and 29 years old in good health. Some clones in this sample may be carry-over from other donors' samples.

CDR3 nucleotides: TGTGCTAGTGGTTTGTACGACAATGAGCAGTTCTTC. This encodes CASGLYDNEQFF. The chain is built from TRBV12-5 and TRBJ2-1; D is ambiguous. V shed 2 bases and J shed 5 bases, with 4 bases lying between them. In germline, CDR1 is LGHNT, CDR2 FRNRAP. CDR3 size: 12 residues.

The chain uses TRBV2 and TRBJ2-1, with D possibly being TRBD2 (5 bases). The CDR3 is made up of 13 amino acids. Trimming stripped 6 bases from V and 4 bases from J, with 10 bases between. The germline gives CDR1 SNHLY, CDR2 FYNNEI. DNA of the CDR3: TGTGCCAGCAGGGAGCGGCTGTACAATGAGCAGTTCTTC. Its translation is CASRERLYNEQFF.

The chain employs TRBV28 and TRBJ2-5; the D gene is possibly TRBD2 (6 bases). V lost 7 bases to trimming and J lost 2 bases, with 14 bases between them. The CDR3 spans 14 residues. The germline V gene has CDR1 MDHEN and CDR2 SYDVKM. DNA for the CDR3: TGTGCCAGCACCCCCGGGACTCCACAAGAGACCCAGTACTTC. Translation: CASTPGTPQETQYF.

This chain links TRBV6-5 with TRBJ2-1; tentatively, D is TRBD2 (7 bases). CDR3 length equals 16 residues. V dropped 4 bases and J dropped 4 bases, with 17 bases sitting between them. Germline-derived CDR1 and CDR2 are MNHEY and SVGAGI. This chain's CDR3 is CASSSASGGGYNEQFF. CDR3 DNA sequence: TGTGCCAGCAGTTCGGCTAGCGGAGGGGGGTACAATGAGCAGTTCTTC.

The rearrangement uses TRBV30 and TRBJ2-5; the D gene is possibly TRBD1 (6 bases). The germline V gene encodes CDR1 GTSNPN and CDR2 SVGIG (reference sequence). Trimming shortened V by 5 bases and J by 4 bases, and 14 bases separated the two germline ends. The CDR3 is 13 amino acids. The CDR3 sequence is CAWYRDPGETQYF. The CDR3, as DNA: TGTGCCTGGTACAGGGACCCGGGAGAGACCCAGTACTTC.

Details on this clone: Other DNA sequences within the sample encode an identical CDR3. The chain joins TRBV6-5 to TRBJ2-7; 8 bases fit TRBD1. With V trimmed by 5 bases and J by 2 bases, 5 bases remained unmatched. CDR1 and CDR2 (germline): MNHEY, SVGAGI. The CDR3 has 14 amino acids. This chain's CDR3 is CASSTTGGPYEQYF. CDR3 nucleotides: TGTGCCAGCAGTACCACAGGGGGTCCCTACGAGCAGTACTTC.

This CDR3 is CASSLEVGAGGPTDTQYF. The CDR3 DNA follows: TGTGCCAGCAGCTTAGAGGTGGGCGCAGGGGGACCGACAGATACGCAGTATTTT. The rearrangement links TRBV7-9 to TRBJ2-3; TRBD1 matches at 7 bases. In germline, CDR1 is SEHNR, CDR2 FQNEAQ (reference sequence). This CDR3 is 18 amino acids long. V shed 1 base, J shed 3 bases, and the junction held 13 bases outside the gene matches.

The rearrangement uses TRBV28 and TRBJ1-2, with 12 bases lining up with TRBD1. Germline V gene sequence: CDR1 MDHEN, CDR2 SYDVKM. The trim removed 10 bases at V and 8 bases at J, leaving 14 bases unmatched. This CDR3 contains 15 residues. The CDR3 coding sequence is TGTGCCACCAAGGTGGGGACAGGGGGCTCAGTCGGCTACACCTTC. Translation gives CATKVGTGGSVGYTF.

The chain employs TRBV9 and TRBJ2-3; 7 positions agree with TRBD2. The J segment lost 1 base and the V segment lost 1 base, leaving 9 bases of the junction unmatched. Germline loops: CDR1 SGDLS, CDR2 YYNGEE. The CDR3 is 17 residues long. The CDR3 coding sequence is TGTGCCAGCAGCGTACTTGGCGGGAGTGCTGGCACAGATACGCAGTATTTT. This encodes CASSVLGGSAGTDTQYF.

The chain recombines TRBV28 with TRBJ1-5; a possible D gene is TRBD1 (5 bases). CDR1 and CDR2 (germline): MDHEN, SYDVKM. Trimming pared 5 bases from V and 1 base from J, leaving 12 bases between. This CDR3 spans 15 amino acids. The CDR3 bases are TGTGCCAGCAGTGGTGGGGGATACAGCAATCAGCCCCAGCATTTT. Residues: CASSGGGYSNQPQHF.

The chain is built from TRBV7-2 and TRBJ2-2; 13 bases line up with TRBD2. Germline V lookup: CDR1 SGHTA, CDR2 FQGNSA. J lost 0 bases, V lost 3 bases, and 7 bases had no gene match. This CDR3 is 19 amino acids long. Here the CDR3 reads CASSFRTSGRAANTGELFF. CDR3 sequence (DNA): TGTGCCAGCAGCTTCAGAACTAGCGGGAGGGCCGCGAACACCGGGGAGCTGTTTTTT.

The chain combines TRBV18 with TRBJ1-2; D is unresolved. Trimming cost V 4 bases and J 0 bases, with 18 bases left between them. Germline assignment: CDR1 KGHSH and CDR2 LQKENI. The CDR3 consists of 17 residues. In DNA form, the CDR3 reads TGTGCCAGCTCACAAGGGAACAGACTTACCTCTAACTATGGCTACACCTTC. Its translation: CASSQGNRLTSNYGYTF.

This rearrangement joins TRBV9 to TRBJ1-2; 8 bases are a match to TRBD1. The CDR3 has 17 residues. Germline V CDR1 and CDR2: SGDLS, YYNGEE. J lost 4 bases, V lost 4 bases, and 15 bases had no gene match. In nucleotides, the CDR3 is TGTGCCAGCAGCCCCGGGGGGACAGGCGCCCAGCGCTATGGCTACACCTTC. This sequence encodes CASSPGGTGAQRYGYTF.

For the CDR3, the DNA is TGCAGCGTTGAAGGAACGGGGGAAGGGAGCTACACCTTC. This sequence encodes CSVEGTGEGSYTF. V and J are TRBV29-1 and TRBJ1-2, with a possible D match to TRBD1 (5 bases). The CDR3 length is 13 residues. Trimming shortened V by 1 base and J by 9 bases, and 15 bases separated the two germline ends. Germline V CDR1 and CDR2: SQVTM, ANQGSEA.

The rearrangement joins TRBV20-1 to TRBJ2-7; D is unclear. Germline loops: CDR1 DFQATT, CDR2 SNEGSKA (reference sequence). The CDR3 is made up of 11 amino acids. Trimming took off 7 bases at V and 3 bases at J, with 10 bases between the two ends. CDR3 nucleotides: TGCAGTGGCCGAAGTGGCTACGAGCAGTACTTC. Translating gives CSGRSGYEQYF.

The genes are TRBV11-1 and TRBJ2-7, with no clear D. The germline V gene has CDR1 SGHAT and CDR2 FQDESV (reference sequence). V was clipped by 1 base and J by 4 bases, with 8 bases between them. The CDR3 is made up of 13 amino acids. CDR3 nucleotide sequence: TGTGCCAGCAGCTTAGGCCTACCTTACGAGCAGTACTTC. This sequence encodes CASSLGLPYEQYF.